The present TCR beta chain was sequenced within a study of T cell repertoires in cytomegalovirus infection. Study overall: An indication of both CMV infection and matching HLA type came from public TCR beta signatures. Study-level findings and limits: The cumulative frequency of public TCR beta families identified carriers of CMV plus the relevant HLA.

CDR1 is SGHTA and CDR2 is FQGNSA in the germline V gene. V dropped 6 bases and J dropped 0; count of bases not matched to a gene: 7. The CDR3 has 16 amino acids. This clonotype was observed a few times. Its cognate antigen is unknown. TCRdb redid the calling of the reads with MiXCR, one entry per CDR3 protein. This sample has about 300,000 distinct CDR3 sequences, with 9.6% found just once. This receptor was identified in a human donor in good health (CMV status not recorded). Some clones in this sample may be carry-over from other donors' samples. The sequenced material came from PBMCs. The chain joins TRBV7-2 to TRBJ2-2; 7 nucleotides line up with TRBD2. The CDR3 loop reads CASRSSGSPNTGELFF. CDR3 DNA sequence: TGTGCCAGCAGATCTAGCGGCTCTCCGAACACCGGGGAGCTGTTTTTT.